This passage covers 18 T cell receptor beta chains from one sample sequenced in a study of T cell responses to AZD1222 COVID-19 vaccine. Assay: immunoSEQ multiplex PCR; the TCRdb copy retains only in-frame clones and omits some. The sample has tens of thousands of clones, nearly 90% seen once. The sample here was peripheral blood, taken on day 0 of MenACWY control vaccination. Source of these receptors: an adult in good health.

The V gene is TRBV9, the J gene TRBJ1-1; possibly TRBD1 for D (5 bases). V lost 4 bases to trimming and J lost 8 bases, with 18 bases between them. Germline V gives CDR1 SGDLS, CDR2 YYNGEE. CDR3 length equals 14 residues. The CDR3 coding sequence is TGTGCCAGCAGCCCTATGAATGGAGGGGCAGAAGCTTTCTTT. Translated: CASSPMNGGAEAFF.

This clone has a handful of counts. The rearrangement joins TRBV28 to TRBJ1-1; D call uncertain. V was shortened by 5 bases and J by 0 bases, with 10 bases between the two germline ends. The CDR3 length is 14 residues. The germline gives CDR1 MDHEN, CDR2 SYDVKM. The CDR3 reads CASSPGGLNTEAFF. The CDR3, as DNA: TGTGCCAGCAGTCCAGGAGGTTTGAACACTGAAGCTTTCTTT.

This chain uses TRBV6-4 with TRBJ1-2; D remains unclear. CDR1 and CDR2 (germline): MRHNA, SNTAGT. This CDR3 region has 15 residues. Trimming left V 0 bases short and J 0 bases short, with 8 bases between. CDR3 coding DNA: TGTGCCAGCAGTGACTCGGGCACAACTAACTATGGCTACACCTTC. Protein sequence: CASSDSGTTNYGYTF.

CDR3 nucleotide sequence: TGCGCCAGCAGCCTAAGGACCCTGGATTCACCCCTCCACTTT. This codes for CASSLRTLDSPLHF. This chain connects TRBV4-3 to TRBJ1-6, with D hard to call. There are 14 residues in the CDR3. The V end lost 4 bases, the J end lost 8 bases, and 12 bases lay between the germline ends. Germline lookup yields CDR1 LGHNA and CDR2 YSLEER.

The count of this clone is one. In DNA, the CDR3 is TGTGCCAGCAGCTTAGCGAGGGGCGAGCAGTACTTC. It translates to CASSLARGEQYF. The gene calls are TRBV7-2 and TRBJ2-7; tentatively, D is TRBD1 or TRBD2 (5 bases each). Germline lookup yields CDR1 SGHTA and CDR2 FQGNSA. V was cut by 0 bases and J by 6 bases, with 6 bases left in between. The CDR3 spans 12 residues. Based on the CDR3 plus reference TRBV7-2 and TRBJ2-7, the full variable domain is GAGVSQSPSNKVTEKGKDVELRCDPISGHTALYWYRQSLGQGLEFLIYFQGNSAPDKSGLPSDRFSAERTGGSVSTLTIQRTQQEDSAVYLCASSLARGEQYFGPGTRLTVT.

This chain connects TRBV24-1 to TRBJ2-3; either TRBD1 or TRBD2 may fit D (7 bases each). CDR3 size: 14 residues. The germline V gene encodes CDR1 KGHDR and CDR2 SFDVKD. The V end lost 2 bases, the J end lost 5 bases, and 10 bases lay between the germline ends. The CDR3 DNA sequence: TGTGCCACCAGTGATTCAGGGGGGGGAGATACGCAGTATTTT. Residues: CATSDSGGGDTQYF.

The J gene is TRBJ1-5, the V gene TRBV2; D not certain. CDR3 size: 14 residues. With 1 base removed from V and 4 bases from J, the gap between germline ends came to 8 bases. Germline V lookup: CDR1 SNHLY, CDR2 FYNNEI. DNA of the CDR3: TGTGCCAGCAGTGAAGTTACAGAAAATCAGCCCCAGCATTTT. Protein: CASSEVTENQPQHF. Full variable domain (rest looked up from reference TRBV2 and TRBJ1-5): EPEVTQTPSHQVTQMGQEVILRCVPISNHLYFYWYRQILGQKVEFLVSFYNNEISEKSEIFDDQFSVERPDGSNFTLKIRSTKLEDSAMYFCASSEVTENQPQHFGDGTRLSIL.

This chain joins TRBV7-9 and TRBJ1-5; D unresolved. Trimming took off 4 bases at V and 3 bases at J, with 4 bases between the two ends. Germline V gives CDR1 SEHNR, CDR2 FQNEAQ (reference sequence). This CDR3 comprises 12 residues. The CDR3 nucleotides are TGTGCCAGCAGCTACCCCAATCAGCCCCAGCATTTT. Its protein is CASSYPNQPQHF.

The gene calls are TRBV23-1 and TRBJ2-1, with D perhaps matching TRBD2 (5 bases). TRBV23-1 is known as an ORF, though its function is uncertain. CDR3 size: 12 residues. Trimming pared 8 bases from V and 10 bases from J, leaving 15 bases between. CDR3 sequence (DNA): TGCGCCAGCGGGAGCCTTTTCGTAGAGCAGTTCTTC. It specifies CASGSLFVEQFF.

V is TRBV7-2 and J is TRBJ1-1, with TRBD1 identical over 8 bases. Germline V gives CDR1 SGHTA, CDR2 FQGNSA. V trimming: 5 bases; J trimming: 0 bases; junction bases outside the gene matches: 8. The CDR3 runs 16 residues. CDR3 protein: CASSLRGQALNTEAFF. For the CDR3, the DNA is TGTGCCAGCAGCCTAAGGGGACAGGCTTTGAACACTGAAGCTTTCTTT.

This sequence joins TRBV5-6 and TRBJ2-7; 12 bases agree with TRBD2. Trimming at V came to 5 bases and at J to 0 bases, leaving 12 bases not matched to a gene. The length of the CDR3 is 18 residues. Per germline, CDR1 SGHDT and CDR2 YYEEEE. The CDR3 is CASRLLAGGTSSSYEQYF. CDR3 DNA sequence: TGTGCCAGCAGGTTACTAGCGGGGGGCACCTCCTCCTCCTACGAGCAGTACTTC.

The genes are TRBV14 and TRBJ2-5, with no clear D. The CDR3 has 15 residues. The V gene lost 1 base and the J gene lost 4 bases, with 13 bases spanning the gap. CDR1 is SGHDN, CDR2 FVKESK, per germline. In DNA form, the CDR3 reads TGTGCCAGCAGCCAAGGTGGCCGTTCCCGAGAGACCCAGTACTTC. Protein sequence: CASSQGGRSRETQYF.

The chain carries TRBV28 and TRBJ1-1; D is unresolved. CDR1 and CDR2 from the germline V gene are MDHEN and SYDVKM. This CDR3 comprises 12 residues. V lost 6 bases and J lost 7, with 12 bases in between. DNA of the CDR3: TGTGCCAGCAGGAGCACGGGCAATGAAGCTTTCTTT. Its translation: CASRSTGNEAFF. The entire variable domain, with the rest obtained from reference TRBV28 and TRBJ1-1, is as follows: DVKVTQSSRYLVKRTGEKVFLECVQDMDHENMFWYRQDPGLGLRLIYFSYDVKMKEKGDIPEGYSVSREKKERFSLILESASTNQTSMYLCASRSTGNEAFFGQGTRLTVV.

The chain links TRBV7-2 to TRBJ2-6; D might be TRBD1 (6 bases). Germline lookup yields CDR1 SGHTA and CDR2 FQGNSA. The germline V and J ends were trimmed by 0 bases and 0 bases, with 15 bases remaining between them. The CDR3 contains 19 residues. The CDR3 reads CASSLAIRGHLSGANVLTF. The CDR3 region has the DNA TGTGCCAGCAGCTTAGCGATAAGGGGACACCTCTCTGGGGCCAACGTCCTGACTTTC. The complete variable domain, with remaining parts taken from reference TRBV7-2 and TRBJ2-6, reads GAGVSQSPSNKVTEKGKDVELRCDPISGHTALYWYRQSLGQGLEFLIYFQGNSAPDKSGLPSDRFSAERTGGSVSTLTIQRTQQEDSAVYLCASSLAIRGHLSGANVLTFGAGSRLTVL.

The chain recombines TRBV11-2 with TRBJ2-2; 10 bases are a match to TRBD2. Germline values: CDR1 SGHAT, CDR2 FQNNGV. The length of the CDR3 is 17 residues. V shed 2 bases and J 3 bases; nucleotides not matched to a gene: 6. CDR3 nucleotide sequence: TGTGCCAGCAGCTTAAAGGCTAGCGGGGGTTACACCGGGGAGCTGTTTTTT. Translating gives CASSLKASGGYTGELFF. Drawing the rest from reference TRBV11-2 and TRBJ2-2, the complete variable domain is EAGVAQSPRYKIIEKRQSVAFWCNPISGHATLYWYQQILGQGPKLLIQFQNNGVVDDSQLPKDRFSAERLKGVDSTLKIQPAKLEDSAVYLCASSLKASGGYTGELFFGEGSRLTVL.

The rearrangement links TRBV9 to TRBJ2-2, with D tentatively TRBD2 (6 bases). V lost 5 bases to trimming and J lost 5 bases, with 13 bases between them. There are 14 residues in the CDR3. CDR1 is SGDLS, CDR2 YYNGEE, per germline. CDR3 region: CASREGGFTGELFF. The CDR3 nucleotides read TGTGCCAGCAGGGAAGGAGGGTTTACCGGGGAGCTGTTTTTT.

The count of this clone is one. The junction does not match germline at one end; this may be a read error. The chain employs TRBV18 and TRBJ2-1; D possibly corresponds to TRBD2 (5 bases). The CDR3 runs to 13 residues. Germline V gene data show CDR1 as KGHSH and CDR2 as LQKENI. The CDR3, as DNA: TGTGCCAGCTCACCACTTGAGTATCAGGACTCAGTCTTC. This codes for CASSPLEYQDSVF.

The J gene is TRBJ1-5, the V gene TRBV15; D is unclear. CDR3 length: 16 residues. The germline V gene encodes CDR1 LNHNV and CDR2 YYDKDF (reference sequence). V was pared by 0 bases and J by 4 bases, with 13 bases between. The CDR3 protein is CATSRDRATGNQPQHF. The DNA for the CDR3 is TGTGCCACCAGCAGAGATAGAGCAACTGGGAATCAGCCCCAGCATTTT.